A selection of T cell receptor beta chains follows, all from one sample in a study of T cells after yellow fever vaccination. TCRdb re-called the 5' RACE reads through MiXCR, storing one row per CDR3 protein. The repertoire consists of 500,000 to 650,000 distinct CDR3 sequences, with less than 20% occurring once and the leading ten covering 15% to 20%. The sequencing here drew on PBMCs, taken 4 to 5 days after the first yellow fever vaccination. The receptors were gathered from a man aged 18 to 29 who received the YFV17D yellow fever vaccine. The CDR3 runs from the conserved cysteine through the conserved F or W. The D gene is left open where the match is weak. The size entry is marked missing in some rows and otherwise reads once, few, many or a size class.

few,TRBV7-9,NA,13,TRBJ1-1,TGTGCCATCCCGGGGCCGAAGAACACTGAAGCTTTCTTT,CAIPGPKNTEAFF
NA,TRBV3-1,NA,12,TRBJ1-2,TGTGCCAGCAGCCAATTGTCGGATGGCTACACCTTC,CASSQLSDGYTF
NA,TRBV20-1,NA,14,TRBJ1-2,TGCAGTGCCGGGACAACCCAGCTTTCCTATGGCTACACCTTC,CSAGTTQLSYGYTF
NA,TRBV4-3,TRBD2,17,TRBJ2-5,TGCGCCAGCAGCCAAGAAACTAGCGGGGGGGCCCCGGAGACCCAGTACTTC,CASSQETSGGAPETQYF
many,TRBV3-1,TRBD2,15,TRBJ2-5,TGTGCCAGCAGCTGGGGACTAGCGGGACAAGAGACCCAGTACTTC,CASSWGLAGQETQYF
NA,TRBV5-1,NA,13,TRBJ1-2,TGCGCCAGCAGCTCCGCAGGGGACGGGGGCTACACCTTC,CASSSAGDGGYTF
NA,TRBV5-1,TRBD1,15,TRBJ2-3,TGCGCCAGCAGCTCGGGACAGGGAAAAACAGATACGCAGTATTTT,CASSSGQGKTDTQYF
few,TRBV19,TRBD2,17,TRBJ2-5,TGTGCCAGTAGGCCACGTCGGACTAGCGGACCCCAAGAGACCCAGTACTTC,CASRPRRTSGPQETQYF
NA,TRBV12-3/TRBV12-4,NA,13,TRBJ2-5,TGTGCCAGCAGTTTTGGGCGGCGGGAGACCCAGTACTTC,CASSFGRRETQYF
few,TRBV19,NA,14,TRBJ2-2,TGTGCCAGTAGTCCCATATCAGGCACCGGGGAGCTGTTTTTT,CASSPISGTGELFF
NA,TRBV30,TRBD1,12,TRBJ1-6,TGTGCCTTTGACAGGGAGGGTTCACCCCTCCACTTT,CAFDREGSPLHF
few,TRBV18,TRBD1,14,TRBJ1-1,TGTGCCAGCTCACCCGGGACAGGGGGCACTGGAGCTTTCTTT,CASSPGTGGTGAFF
NA,TRBV20-1,TRBD1,13,TRBJ1-5,TGCAGTGCTATGTTAGGGGGCTTGCAGCCCCAGCATTTT,CSAMLGGLQPQHF
few,TRBV4-1,NA,15,TRBJ1-3,TGCGCCAGCAGCCGTACGGGGGGGGAAGGAAACACCATATATTTT,CASSRTGGEGNTIYF
NA,TRBV4-1,NA,15,TRBJ1-2,TGCGCCAGCAGCCAAGACCCGCCAGGCTCCGGGGGCTACACCTTC,CASSQDPPGSGGYTF
NA,TRBV14,NA,15,TRBJ2-1,TGTGCCACCTCAAGCGGCCGGGGTTCCTACAATGAGCAGTTCTTC,CATSSGRGSYNEQFF
NA,TRBV5-1,TRBD1,15,TRBJ1-3,TGCGCCAGCAGCCAACAGGGGAACTCTGGAAACACCATATATTTT,CASSQQGNSGNTIYF
few,TRBV2,TRBD2,16,TRBJ2-5,TGTGCCAGCACCGGGTTTACTAGCGGGGAACAAGAGACCCAGTACTTC,CASTGFTSGEQETQYF
few,TRBV20-1,NA,12,TRBJ2-7,TGCAGTGCCGAGGCCGGGAGCTACGAGCAGTACTTC,CSAEAGSYEQYF
few,TRBV7-9,NA,14,TRBJ2-3,TGTGCCAGCACGCAAACGGGGGCGAGAGATACGCAGTATTTT,CASTQTGARDTQYF
NA,TRBV14,NA,15,TRBJ1-1,TGTGCCAGCAGCCAGCAAGGGCTGGGGAGCACTGAAGCTTTCTTT,CASSQQGLGSTEAFF
few,TRBV6-2/TRBV6-3,NA,13,TRBJ1-1,TGTGCCAGCAGTTACAGGGCGAGGACTGAAGCTTTCTTT,CASSYRARTEAFF
NA,TRBV11-1,TRBD1,17,TRBJ1-2,TGTGCCAGCAGCAGAGTGGGACAGGATCTTTCTAACTATGGCTACACCTTC,CASSRVGQDLSNYGYTF
NA,TRBV30,NA,13,TRBJ2-2,TGTGCCCTCGTAACAGAGAACACCGGGGAGCTGTTTTTT,CALVTENTGELFF
NA,TRBV4-1,NA,16,TRBJ1-6,TGCGCCAGCAGCCAAGGCAGACAGTACTATAATTCACCCCTCCACTTT,CASSQGRQYYNSPLHF
few,TRBV28,TRBD2,19,TRBJ2-1,TGTGCCAGCAGTTCGCGACTAGCGGGGGCGCTGAGCTCCTACAATGAGCAGTTCTTC,CASSSRLAGALSSYNEQFF
once,TRBV5-1,TRBD1,18,TRBJ2-6,TGCGCCAGCAGCCACCTGACAGGGGCAAACCCGGGGGCCAACGTCCTGACTTTC,CASSHLTGANPGANVLTF
few,TRBV20-1,TRBD2,14,TRBJ2-5,TGCAGCCAACTAGCGGGGGAGTACCAAGAGACCCAGTACTTC,CSQLAGEYQETQYF
few,TRBV4-1,NA,16,TRBJ2-6,TGCGCCAGCAGCCAACTAGGGGGGACTGGGGCCAACGTCCTGACTTTC,CASSQLGGTGANVLTF
NA,TRBV7-2,NA,15,TRBJ1-1,TGTGCCAGCAGTCGGATGGCCACAGCCAACACTGAAGCTTTCTTT,CASSRMATANTEAFF
many,TRBV4-1,TRBD2,21,TRBJ2-4,TGCGCCAGCAGCCAAGATCTGCGCGCGGGGGGGGCCACCGTAACCAAAAACATTCAGTACTTC,CASSQDLRAGGATVTKNIQYF
NA,TRBV29-1,TRBD2,16,TRBJ2-1,TGCAGCGTTGTGGGTGCGGGAGCGTCTGCCTACAATGAGCAGTTCTTC,CSVVGAGASAYNEQFF
NA,TRBV6-1,NA,12,TRBJ2-4,TGTGCCAGCTCGACGGACGGAAACATTCAGTACTTC,CASSTDGNIQYF
NA,TRBV2,NA,14,TRBJ2-7,TGTGCCAGCAGTGACCGGGGGCTCTCCTACGAGCAGTACTTC,CASSDRGLSYEQYF
NA,TRBV3-1,TRBD1,13,TRBJ1-1,TGTGCCACGTGCGACAGGGGTAACACTGAAGCTTTCTTT,CATCDRGNTEAFF
few,TRBV5-5,NA,15,TRBJ2-2,TGTGCCAGCAGCTTGATAGGACTACCCCTCGGGGAGCTGTTTTTT,CASSLIGLPLGELFF
NA,TRBV5-1,NA,13,TRBJ2-5,TGCGCCAGCAGTCCGGGGAATATCGAGACCCAGTACTTC,CASSPGNIETQYF
NA,TRBV19,NA,15,TRBJ2-7,TGTGCCAGAGTTTTCCCCGGGACCCCTATGCGCGAGCAGTACTTC,CARVFPGTPMREQYF
once,TRBV7-2,NA,17,TRBJ1-6,TGTGCCAGCAGCTACTCGGCGGGGCGGGGGCGAGGTTCACCCCTCCACTTT,CASSYSAGRGRGSPLHF
many,TRBV4-1,TRBD1,18,TRBJ1-2,TGCGCCAGCAGCCAAGGAAAGGGACGACAGGGGAGGGACTATGGCTACACCTTC,CASSQGKGRQGRDYGYTF
few,TRBV20-1,NA,15,TRBJ1-5,TGCAGTGCTCAGAACGAAGGCGGGGATCGGAAGCCCCAGCATTTT,CSAQNEGGDRKPQHF
NA,TRBV29-1,NA,14,TRBJ2-3,TGCAGCGTTGGTTCGGGGCCAAGCACAGATACGCAGTATTTT,CSVGSGPSTDTQYF
NA,TRBV19,NA,14,TRBJ2-2,TGTGCCAGTAGTATTTTGGGGGGCACCGGGGAGCTGTTTTTT,CASSILGGTGELFF
few,TRBV5-1,NA,14,TRBJ2-1,TGCGCCAGCAGCTCTGGGGTAGGGGTGAGCGAGCAGTTCTTC,CASSSGVGVSEQFF
NA,TRBV10-3,NA,15,TRBJ2-2,TGTGCCATAAACCACAGGGGACTGCTGGCCGGGGAGCTGTTTTTT,CAINHRGLLAGELFF
NA,TRBV4-3,NA,16,TRBJ1-5,TGCGCCAGCAGCCAAGATACCCTCCCCGACGGCCAGCCCCAGCATTTT,CASSQDTLPDGQPQHF
few,TRBV2,TRBD1,13,TRBJ1-2,TGTGCCAGCAGCGCCTGGGACAGCTATGGCTACACCTTC,CASSAWDSYGYTF
few,TRBV24-1,TRBD1,13,TRBJ1-2,TGTGCCACCAGTGATTTCCCAGGGGGTGGCTACACCTTC,CATSDFPGGGYTF
many,TRBV7-9,NA,14,TRBJ1-1,TGTGCCAGCAGCTTAGATCCCGTAGGGACTGAAGCTTTCTTT,CASSLDPVGTEAFF
NA,TRBV20-1,NA,14,TRBJ2-1,TGCAGTGCCAGGGGCTACCGGGGGCTAGGTGAGCAGTTCTTC,CSARGYRGLGEQFF
many,TRBV9,NA,14,TRBJ2-5,TGTGCCAGCAGCGTTAGCGGTCCGCCTGGGACCCAGTACTTC,CASSVSGPPGTQYF
NA,TRBV4-2,NA,14,TRBJ1-5,TGTGCCAGCAGCCAAGAGGGGACAAATCAGCCCCAGCATTTT,CASSQEGTNQPQHF
few,TRBV20-1,NA,13,TRBJ2-3,TGCAGTGCTAAGTCTCCTCCCGCAGATACGCAGTATTTT,CSAKSPPADTQYF
few,TRBV7-2,NA,12,TRBJ1-1,TGTGCCAGCAGCACTAGACACACTGAAGCTTTCTTT,CASSTRHTEAFF
many,TRBV5-5,NA,14,TRBJ2-2,TGTGCCAGCAGCCCGAGCACGAACACCGGGGAGCTGTTTTTT,CASSPSTNTGELFF
NA,TRBV11-2,NA,14,TRBJ2-1,TGTGCCAGCAGCTTAGATCGCCTAGTTAATGAGCAGTTCTTC,CASSLDRLVNEQFF
NA,TRBV6-5,NA,17,TRBJ1-1,TGTGCCAGCAGTTACCGAGTACCGGGACCTGAAAACACTGAAGCTTTCTTT,CASSYRVPGPENTEAFF
NA,TRBV4-2,NA,16,TRBJ1-5,TGTGCCAGCAGCCAAGACTGGAGGGGCGGGAATCAGCCCCAGCATTTT,CASSQDWRGGNQPQHF
NA,TRBV27,NA,14,TRBJ2-1,TGTGCCCCCAAAGGGGGACAGCGGGAAAATGAGCAGTTCTTC,CAPKGGQRENEQFF
few,TRBV4-1,NA,14,TRBJ2-3,TGCGCCAGCAGCCAAGTTCCAAGCACAGATACGCAGTATTTT,CASSQVPSTDTQYF